The entry below gives a single TCR beta chain sequence along with its context. The data were taken from a study of human T cells and chemical hapten exposure. On the study more broadly: Weekly administration of diphenylcyclopropenone to the scalp of patients continued throughout the approximately 23-week study.

TCRdb reanalysed the RACE reads using MiXCR and keeps one entry per CDR3 protein. The sample has tens of thousands of distinct CDR3 sequences, roughly 10% seen once. Trimming took off 2 bases at V and 7 bases at J, with 9 bases between the two ends. The CDR3 is 13 residues long. CDR1 and CDR2 from the germline V gene are SNHLY and FYNNEI. As for time point: patch test 3, about 24 weeks after DPC sensitization. Treatment defined: therapeutic diphenylcyclopropenone sensitization with weekly scalp DPC. The chain uses TRBV2 and TRBJ2-1, with a weak D call TRBD2 (5 bases). The sequence was obtained from a woman between 50 and 59 years old with alopecia areata. Some clones in this sample may be carry-over from other donors' samples. Sample: whole blood, taken in connection with sensitization to the hapten diphenylcyclopropenone (DPC). The CDR3 bases are TGTGCCAGCAGTGAACGGGGTCGGAATGAGCAGTTCTTC. It encodes CASSERGRNEQFF.